This TCR beta chain was sequenced for a study of neoadjuvant anti-PD-1 for oral cavity cancer. Study context: Non-progressing patients received a fourth nivolumab dose near day 43, then surgery on days 50-56.

The ends were cut back, 0 bases at V and 5 bases at J, with 14 bases in the middle. The germline CDR1 and CDR2 sequences are SGHNT and YENEEA. This CDR3 comprises 16 residues. Patients had HPV-negative, locally advanced oral cavity squamous cell carcinoma. The study's findings and limits: Expansion of preexisting intratumoral clones was suggested to aid response.

Regarding this clone: Its antigen is unidentified.

Two replicates per tumor sample, mostly from around 4.9 ug of genomic DNA. Method: immunoSEQ multiplex PCR; TCRdb's copy keeps in-frame clones and lacks some. The sample lists under 5,500 clones; 58% were seen once. This sequence was found in a person aged 35-80 years with oral cavity squamous cell carcinoma. The sequencing here drew on tumor tissue, taken before nivolumab (anti-PD-1) treatment. V gene TRBV11-3 combines with J gene TRBJ2-1, with a tentative D call TRBD1 (6 bases). Here the CDR3 reads CASSLEQGGVNNEQFF. CDR3 in DNA: TGTGCCAGCAGCTTAGAACAGGGCGGAGTTAACAATGAGCAGTTCTTC.